The following is a T cell receptor beta chain sequence with its context. Its antigen is unknown. No quality values exist for individual bases; no much larger clone is one base distant. This specimen belongs to a study of shared clonotypes between healthy human individuals (TCRdb year 2020). Study-level background: A few men and a couple of women, aged 18 to 49 years, made up the cohort. Different laboratories and diverse techniques were used to prepare libraries and sequence TCR repertoires, to increase sequencing depth and limit assay-specific biases. To estimate repertoire size and how much clonotypes are shared between individuals, the study performed deep sequencing of blood TCR repertoires from a few healthy adults. Each donor's leukapheresis produced roughly between roughly 0.85 and 9 billion PBMCs. Per donor, three plates each were used for CD4 naive and CD4 memory, two for CD8 naive, and one for CD8 memory. Results the study describes overall, beyond this receptor: Naive subsets generally had larger estimated clonotype richness than memory subsets. Higher generation probabilities were observed for clonotypes shared by all four sorted-subset donors than for non-shared clonotypes. Sampling was limited to blood, and TCR repertoires in tissue likely differ from TCR repertoires in blood. Rarefaction of sorted-subset datasets indicated incomplete sequencing despite the large sequencing depth. Sharing across a few donors was observed for approximately 5% of naive CD4, 3.5% of naive CD8, 2.3% of memory CD4, and around 0.44% of memory CD8 clonotypes. Pairwise subsampling led to the expectation that sequencing depth would affect the degree of clonotype sharing among donors. Because the study included only a small number of donors, the genetic and exposure-history diversity represented was limited.

Using the deep immunoSEQ assay, multiplex PCR amplified TCR CDR3 regions from genomic DNA. Extracted genomic DNA from each cell subset was distributed evenly across all wells of several immunoSEQ 96-well plates, and each plate was treated as a replicate. For sorted subsets, each replicate PCR was loaded with approximately 200 ng genomic DNA, equivalent to approximately 27,000 T cell genomes. The purified libraries were quantified using a Qubit 3.0 fluorometer, sized with a Bioanalyzer 2100, and then quantified again using the KAPA Library Quantification kit. Every immunoSEQ 96-well plate was sequenced on a separate single-read 150-cycle Illumina NextSeq 550 flow cell. Regarding the original processing steps: The immunoSEQ output contained only junctional sequences without quality scores, so filtering could not match that applied to full-length reads. Sequences were annotated with PyIR, a Python wrapper for IgBLAST v1.9, and V/J genes and CDR3 were assigned using IMGT germline references. Any read was removed if the V/J assignment was weak (E-value above 1e-6), the CDR3 was missing, or the read contained stop codons, out-of-frame junctions, or ambiguous translated residues. A V3J clonotype was defined by an identical inferred V gene, J gene, and CDR3 amino acid sequence. To compute the percentage overlap between repertoires, the number of shared unique clonotypes was divided by the size of the smaller repertoire. RTK rarefaction, the Chao1 estimator, and Recon v2.1 estimates of unobserved clonotypes were used to assess repertoire richness. OLGA was used to compute generation probabilities for all TCRbeta clonotypes that the gDNA method yielded from several donors. This immuneACCESS table, as held by TCRdb, lists in-frame sequences with V and J called but not all clones. Of the missing ones, under half trace to an unresolved V gene in checked studies; the others have no known cause. That table furnishes V, J and clone size, whereas the DNA furnished D and trimming. The sample table holds more than 2 million clones, of which 85% to 95% were seen once. 0.1% to 0.15% of the sample comes from the top ten.

Taken from the germline V gene, the CDR1 and CDR2 loops are MDHEN and SYDVKM. V lost 8 bases and J lost 4 bases, and the count of bases not matched to a germline gene is 15. The CDR3 starts with the cysteine, ends with the phenylalanine, and has 16 residues. Left in the record is the CDR3 DNA by itself, 48 bases read in frame from the first base. The donors were healthy, HIV-negative adults who had no recently reported acute infections or vaccinations. Every donor was a Caucasian adult residing in Nashville, Tennessee, USA. CD4+ T cells were enriched by magnetic negative selection; naive cells were then positively selected on CD45RA, and the negative fraction formed the memory subset. Blood was obtained by leukapheresis, after which PBMCs were separated by Ficoll-Histopaque density gradient centrifugation and cryopreserved in liquid nitrogen vapor phase. Analytical flow cytometry was used to check the purity and quantity of each magnetically sorted T cell population. Genomic DNA was isolated from each sorted fraction and quantified by UV absorbance on a Nanodrop 2000c.

Sequencing was carried out using naive CD4+ T cells sorted from blood. The cell subset or site label corresponds to: CD45RA+ positively selected. The receptor comes from a man between 18 and 35 years old in good health. The chain is made from TRBV28 and TRBJ1-2; 8 central bases correspond to TRBD1. The CDR3 is CASVTPGQGLSYGYTF. The nucleotide sequence reads TGTGCCAGCGTAACCCCCGGACAGGGCCTTTCCTATGGCTACACCTTC.